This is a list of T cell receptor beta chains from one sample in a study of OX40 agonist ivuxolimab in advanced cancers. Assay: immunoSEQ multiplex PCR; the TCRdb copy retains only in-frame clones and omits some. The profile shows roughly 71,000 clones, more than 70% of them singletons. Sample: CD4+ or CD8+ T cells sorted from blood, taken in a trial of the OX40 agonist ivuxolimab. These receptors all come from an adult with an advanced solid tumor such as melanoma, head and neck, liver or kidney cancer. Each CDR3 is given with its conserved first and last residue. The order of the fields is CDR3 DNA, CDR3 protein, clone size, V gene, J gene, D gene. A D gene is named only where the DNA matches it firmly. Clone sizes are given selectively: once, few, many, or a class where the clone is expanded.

cdr3_nt: TGTGCCAGCAGCCCGGGACAGGGACGAAGCTACACCTTC
cdr3_aa: CASSPGQGRSYTF
clone_size: .
v_call: TRBV7-2
j_call: TRBJ1-2
d_call: TRBD1

cdr3_nt: TGTGCCAGTAACTCCGGGACAAGCTCCTACAATGAGCAGTTCTTC
cdr3_aa: CASNSGTSSYNEQFF
clone_size: .
v_call: TRBV5-4
j_call: TRBJ2-1
d_call: .

cdr3_nt: TGTGCCAGCAGCTTGTTTGCTAGCGGGGTCGAGCAGTACTTC
cdr3_aa: CASSLFASGVEQYF
clone_size: once
v_call: TRBV5-8
j_call: TRBJ2-7
d_call: TRBD2

cdr3_nt: TGTGCCAGTAGTATTTGGGGCAGTCACAATGAGCAGTTCTTC
cdr3_aa: CASSIWGSHNEQFF
clone_size: .
v_call: TRBV19
j_call: TRBJ2-1
d_call: .

cdr3_nt: TGTGCCAGCAGCCCCGTTAGCCGACCTAACTATGGCTACACCTTC
cdr3_aa: CASSPVSRPNYGYTF
clone_size: .
v_call: TRBV7-9
j_call: TRBJ1-2
d_call: .

cdr3_nt: TGTGCCAGCAGTTTACCAGGGGCGATAGGCTCCTTT
cdr3_aa: CASSLPGAIGSF
clone_size: .
v_call: TRBV28
j_call: TRBJ1-1
d_call: .

cdr3_nt: TGTGCCAGCAGCTTGCTGACAGGGGGGACCTACGAGCAGTACTTC
cdr3_aa: CASSLLTGGTYEQYF
clone_size: .
v_call: TRBV11-2
j_call: TRBJ2-7
d_call: TRBD1

cdr3_nt: TGTGCCATCAGTGAGTCGGGGGACACTTACCTCTACACCTTC
cdr3_aa: CAISESGDTYLYTF
clone_size: .
v_call: TRBV10-3
j_call: TRBJ1-2
d_call: .

cdr3_nt: TGCGCCAGCAGCTTGGTCTTAGCGGGGTCTGAGCAGTTCTTC
cdr3_aa: CASSLVLAGSEQFF
clone_size: .
v_call: TRBV5-1
j_call: TRBJ2-1
d_call: TRBD2

cdr3_nt: TGTGCCAGCCGCGCGGCAGGCTACACCTTC
cdr3_aa: CASRAAGYTF
clone_size: few
v_call: TRBV2
j_call: TRBJ1-2
d_call: .

cdr3_nt: TGTGCCAGCAGTTCCTCAATACCGGGACAGGGGGGTTCGTCTAATGAAAAACTGTTTTTT
cdr3_aa: CASSSSIPGQGGSSNEKLFF
clone_size: .
v_call: TRBV27
j_call: TRBJ1-4
d_call: TRBD1

cdr3_nt: TGTGCCAGCAGTAGATACACTGAAGCTTTCTTT
cdr3_aa: CASSRYTEAFF
clone_size: .
v_call: TRBV28
j_call: TRBJ1-1
d_call: .

cdr3_nt: TGTGCCAGTAGTCACGCGACATTCTTCCGAAATCAGCCCCAGCATTTT
cdr3_aa: CASSHATFFRNQPQHF
clone_size: .
v_call: TRBV19
j_call: TRBJ1-5
d_call: .

cdr3_nt: TGTGCCAGCCACAGGCTAGGCCAGCCCCAGCATTTT
cdr3_aa: CASHRLGQPQHF
clone_size: .
v_call: TRBV2
j_call: TRBJ1-5
d_call: .

cdr3_nt: TGCGCCAGCAGCTTGGCAGGAGGGGCAATTGACGAGCAGTACTTC
cdr3_aa: CASSLAGGAIDEQYF
clone_size: .
v_call: TRBV5-1
j_call: TRBJ2-7
d_call: .

cdr3_nt: TGTGCCAGCAGCCTTAGGACACCCACTGAAGCTTTCTTT
cdr3_aa: CASSLRTPTEAFF
clone_size: .
v_call: TRBV7-9
j_call: TRBJ1-1
d_call: .

cdr3_nt: TGTGCCAGTAGTATTAGAACGGCGATTAACTATGGCTACACCTTC
cdr3_aa: CASSIRTAINYGYTF
clone_size: .
v_call: TRBV19
j_call: TRBJ1-2
d_call: .

cdr3_nt: TGTGCCAGTAGTACCCCCGGGACAGGGAGGAATGAGCAGTTCTTC
cdr3_aa: CASSTPGTGRNEQFF
clone_size: .
v_call: TRBV19
j_call: TRBJ2-1
d_call: TRBD1

cdr3_nt: TGTGCCAGCAGCTTGGGCGACAGGACAAGTAAAGCTTTCTTT
cdr3_aa: CASSLGDRTSKAFF
clone_size: .
v_call: TRBV5-6
j_call: TRBJ1-1
d_call: .

cdr3_nt: TGCGCCAGCAGCACATTGGGGACGGTACAAGAGACCCAGTACTTC
cdr3_aa: CASSTLGTVQETQYF
clone_size: once
v_call: TRBV5-1
j_call: TRBJ2-5
d_call: .

cdr3_nt: TGCGCCAGCAGCTCCAAACCCGATTCAGATACGCAGTATTTT
cdr3_aa: CASSSKPDSDTQYF
clone_size: .
v_call: TRBV5-1
j_call: TRBJ2-3
d_call: .

cdr3_nt: TGTGCCAGCAGTTTTTGGGGGACATCTGGAAACACCATATATTTT
cdr3_aa: CASSFWGTSGNTIYF
clone_size: .
v_call: TRBV28
j_call: TRBJ1-3
d_call: .

cdr3_nt: TGTGCCAGCAGCCTTCCAGGGGAAATAAGGACCGGGGAGCTGTTTTTT
cdr3_aa: CASSLPGEIRTGELFF
clone_size: .
v_call: TRBV14
j_call: TRBJ2-2
d_call: .

cdr3_nt: TGTGCCAGCGTTGGGACGGGGGAAGAAAAACTGTTTTTT
cdr3_aa: CASVGTGEEKLFF
clone_size: .
v_call: TRBV2
j_call: TRBJ1-4
d_call: .

cdr3_nt: TGTGCCAGCAGTGAAGCCGGCTTGAACACTGAAGCTTTCTTT
cdr3_aa: CASSEAGLNTEAFF
clone_size: once
v_call: TRBV6-1
j_call: TRBJ1-1
d_call: .

cdr3_nt: TGTGCCAGCAGCTTTCAAGCGGGGTCATACAATGAGCAGTTCTTC
cdr3_aa: CASSFQAGSYNEQFF
clone_size: .
v_call: TRBV7-2
j_call: TRBJ2-1
d_call: TRBD2

cdr3_nt: TGTGCCAGCAGTTCCTGGAAGGGAGAAAGCAATCAGCCCCAGCATTTT
cdr3_aa: CASSSWKGESNQPQHF
clone_size: .
v_call: TRBV28
j_call: TRBJ1-5
d_call: .

cdr3_nt: TGTGCCAGTAGTACTGGGCCAGGGACGTTGAGTGGCTACACCTTC
cdr3_aa: CASSTGPGTLSGYTF
clone_size: few
v_call: TRBV19
j_call: TRBJ1-2
d_call: .

cdr3_nt: TGTGCCAGCAGTTTATTGGGAATTCAGCCCCAGCATTTT
cdr3_aa: CASSLLGIQPQHF
clone_size: .
v_call: TRBV28
j_call: TRBJ1-5
d_call: .

cdr3_nt: TGTGCCAGCAGTCAGACGGACCTACGGCATCAGCCCCAGCATTTT
cdr3_aa: CASSQTDLRHQPQHF
clone_size: .
v_call: TRBV28
j_call: TRBJ1-5
d_call: .

cdr3_nt: TGTGCCAGCAGCTTGGACAGGAACACCGGGGAGCTGTTTTTT
cdr3_aa: CASSLDRNTGELFF
clone_size: .
v_call: TRBV7-9
j_call: TRBJ2-2
d_call: .

cdr3_nt: TGTGCCAGCAGCTTAGATATCAGCAGGGGGAGTGAGCAGTTCTTC
cdr3_aa: CASSLDISRGSEQFF
clone_size: .
v_call: TRBV11-3
j_call: TRBJ2-1
d_call: TRBD1

cdr3_nt: TGTGCCAGCAGCTCCTCGGACAGGATTGAAGCTTTCTTT
cdr3_aa: CASSSSDRIEAFF
clone_size: once
v_call: TRBV7-2
j_call: TRBJ1-1
d_call: TRBD1

cdr3_nt: TGCGCCAGCAGCCCCGGCAGCGGGGGGACCACAGATACGCAGTATTTT
cdr3_aa: CASSPGSGGTTDTQYF
clone_size: .
v_call: TRBV5-1
j_call: TRBJ2-3
d_call: TRBD2

cdr3_nt: TGTGCCAGCAGGGACACTAGCACAGATACGCAGTATTTT
cdr3_aa: CASRDTSTDTQYF
clone_size: .
v_call: TRBV6-5
j_call: TRBJ2-3
d_call: .

cdr3_nt: TGTGCCAGCAGTCCACTCGAGGGGGTTGACACCGGGGAGCTGTTTTTT
cdr3_aa: CASSPLEGVDTGELFF
clone_size: .
v_call: TRBV2
j_call: TRBJ2-2
d_call: .

cdr3_nt: TGTGCCATCAGTGATGGGTTCGATGAGCAGTTCTTC
cdr3_aa: CAISDGFDEQFF
clone_size: .
v_call: TRBV10-3
j_call: TRBJ2-1
d_call: .

cdr3_nt: TGTGCCAGCTCCCTAAGGCCGGGGGGCAGGGATTTGGGGACTGAAGCTTTCTTT
cdr3_aa: CASSLRPGGRDLGTEAFF
clone_size: once
v_call: TRBV18
j_call: TRBJ1-1
d_call: .

cdr3_nt: TGTGCCAGCAACAGGGTTGACGGAGATGGCTACACCTTC
cdr3_aa: CASNRVDGDGYTF
clone_size: .
v_call: TRBV28
j_call: TRBJ1-2
d_call: .

cdr3_nt: TGTGCCAGCAGTTTGGGGAGCAGGGGCAATCAGCCCCAGCATTTT
cdr3_aa: CASSLGSRGNQPQHF
clone_size: .
v_call: TRBV28
j_call: TRBJ1-5
d_call: .

cdr3_nt: TGTGCCAGCTCACCACCGAGTCTCCCCGAAAAACTGTTTTTT
cdr3_aa: CASSPPSLPEKLFF
clone_size: .
v_call: TRBV18
j_call: TRBJ1-4
d_call: .

cdr3_nt: TGTGCCAGTAGTATCGATAGGGCACCCTTGAACACTGAAGCTTTCTTT
cdr3_aa: CASSIDRAPLNTEAFF
clone_size: .
v_call: TRBV19
j_call: TRBJ1-1
d_call: .

cdr3_nt: TGTGCCAGCAGCTACACTATGTACCAAGAGACCCAGTACTTC
cdr3_aa: CASSYTMYQETQYF
clone_size: once
v_call: TRBV7-2
j_call: TRBJ2-5
d_call: .

cdr3_nt: TGTGCCTGGAGTCGACAGGGCCGGGAGCCCCAGCATTTT
cdr3_aa: CAWSRQGREPQHF
clone_size: few
v_call: TRBV30
j_call: TRBJ1-5
d_call: TRBD1

cdr3_nt: TGTGCCATCAGTGTGGGGCTAGGGGGCTACCAAGAGACCCAGTACTTC
cdr3_aa: CAISVGLGGYQETQYF
clone_size: .
v_call: TRBV10-3
j_call: TRBJ2-5
d_call: TRBD1

cdr3_nt: TGCAGTGCTATTTTAGGGGAGCAGTACTTC
cdr3_aa: CSAILGEQYF
clone_size: .
v_call: TRBV20-1
j_call: TRBJ2-7
d_call: .

cdr3_nt: TGTGCCATCAGTGAGGGACAGGAGAACACCGGGGAGCTGTTTTTT
cdr3_aa: CAISEGQENTGELFF
clone_size: .
v_call: TRBV10-3
j_call: TRBJ2-2
d_call: TRBD1

cdr3_nt: TGTGCCATCAGTGAGCAGGGACAGGGTTATGAGACCCAGTACTTC
cdr3_aa: CAISEQGQGYETQYF
clone_size: .
v_call: TRBV10-3
j_call: TRBJ2-5
d_call: TRBD1

cdr3_nt: TGTGCCAGCAGTGGACAGGGTGGCTATGGCTACACCTTC
cdr3_aa: CASSGQGGYGYTF
clone_size: .
v_call: TRBV6-1
j_call: TRBJ1-2
d_call: TRBD1

cdr3_nt: TGTGCCAGCAGCTTAGTAGGGGGAAACGAGCAGTACTTC
cdr3_aa: CASSLVGGNEQYF
clone_size: .
v_call: TRBV11-2
j_call: TRBJ2-7
d_call: .

cdr3_nt: TGTGCCAGCAGTCCGGGACAGATCTATGGCTACACCTTC
cdr3_aa: CASSPGQIYGYTF
clone_size: .
v_call: TRBV28
j_call: TRBJ1-2
d_call: TRBD1

cdr3_nt: TGCGCCAGCAGTCGGGCCGGGACAGGCGCCTCCTACGAGCAGTACTTC
cdr3_aa: CASSRAGTGASYEQYF
clone_size: .
v_call: TRBV5-1
j_call: TRBJ2-7
d_call: TRBD1

cdr3_nt: TGTGCCAGCACCCTCCGGGCGGGGGTCCCTTCCAATGAGCAGTTCTTC
cdr3_aa: CASTLRAGVPSNEQFF
clone_size: once
v_call: TRBV5-4
j_call: TRBJ2-1
d_call: TRBD2

cdr3_nt: TGTGCCAGCAGATGGGACAATACAGATACGCAGTATTTT
cdr3_aa: CASRWDNTDTQYF
clone_size: .
v_call: TRBV7-9
j_call: TRBJ2-3
d_call: .